Detailed here is one TCR beta chain. V lost 0 bases and J lost 3; bases outside the gene matches: 9. This CDR3 has 17 amino acids. Looked up from germline, CDR1 is SGHRS and CDR2 is YFSETQ. The data originate from a study of blood T cell repertoires in COVID-19. The overall study: Sample material is recorded as cDNA or gDNA derived from T cells, B-cell-depleted T cells, or PBMCs.

Under the authors' procedure: Nucleated cell number was recorded as an estimate derived from reference gene primer amplification. Assay: immunoSEQ multiplex PCR; the TCRdb copy retains only in-frame clones and omits some. V and J calls and clone size follow that table, whereas D and trimming were derived from the DNA. Of 250,000 or so clones listed, roughly four fifths are singletons. This sequence was found in a woman older than 75 with acute or convalescent COVID-19. The chain combines TRBV5-1 with TRBJ1-3; TRBD1 matches 7 bases. Sequencing used peripheral blood. DNA of the CDR3: TGCGCCAGCAGCTTGGGCGCACAGGGGTTATTTGGAAACACCATATATTTT. Amino acids: CASSLGAQGLFGNTIYF.